These 13 T cell receptor beta chains share one sample of origin, sequenced in a study of T-cell reconstitution after alpha-beta-depleted transplantation in children (dated by TCRdb to about 2016). The library came from PCR. The run used an Illumina HiSeq 2500. Molecular barcoding was employed in the preparation of TCR libraries, with unique molecular identifiers being used to normalize TCRbeta repertoire quantification. TCRdb cleaned the public reads at Q25 with fastp, built clones with MiXCR and kept in-frame beta chains. Under each unique CDR3 protein, matching rows form one entry showing the most common genes and DNA. Here the sample has some 87,000 distinct CDR3 sequences; roughly 15% occur a single time. The ten most abundant clones make up roughly 21% of the sample. Explained via the paper, the treatment or condition label denotes: allogeneic hematopoietic cell transplantation with graft depleted of TCRalphabeta T cells and CD19 B cells.

The specimen comprised PBMCs, mostly from graft donor cells, sampled 180 days after TCRalphabeta/CD19-depleted stem cell transplant. All receptors come from a male patient between 2 and 10 years old who had a stem cell transplant for acute lymphoblastic leukemia, so the T cells may come from the graft donor.

This clonotype was detected only a few times. The genes are TRBV18 and TRBJ2-6; D is perhaps TRBD1 (5 bases). V was pared by 8 bases and J by 4 bases, with 15 bases between. Germline V gene lookup returns CDR1 KGHSH and CDR2 LQKENI. This CDR3 is 15 amino acids long. The CDR3 loop is CASLDQGTGANVLTF. The CDR3 DNA sequence: TGTGCCAGCCTCGACCAGGGAACCGGGGCCAACGTCCTGACTTTC.

The V and J genes are TRBV5-1 and TRBJ2-7; 11 bases map to TRBD1. V lost 4 bases and J lost 3; bases outside the gene matches: 18. CDR1 is SGHRS and CDR2 is YFSETQ in the germline V gene. This CDR3 comprises 19 residues. The CDR3 loop is CASSPPLDRDRGSLYEQYF. The CDR3 coding sequence is TGCGCCAGCAGCCCACCTTTGGACCGGGACAGGGGGTCCCTCTACGAGCAGTACTTC.

This clonotype was picked up a small number of times. A read error is possible here, since a much larger clone lies one base away. The chain is built from TRBV12-3 or TRBV12-4 and TRBJ1-1; tentative D call: TRBD1 (5 bases). This CDR3 has 13 residues. Trimming took off 5 bases at V and 1 base at J, with 8 bases between the two ends. Here the CDR3 DNA reads TGTGCCAGCAGTCATACAGGGAACACTGAAGCTTTCTTT. Its translation is CASSHTGNTEAFF.

V gene TRBV6-2 or TRBV6-3 combines with J gene TRBJ2-1; TRBD1 or TRBD2 may be the D gene (5 bases each). Trimming pared 6 bases from V and 10 bases from J, leaving 19 bases between. This CDR3 has 14 residues. CDR1 and CDR2 (germline): MNHEY, SVGEGT. The CDR3 bases are TGTGCCAGCAGCCACGGGGCAGGTCAAAGGGAGCAGTTCTTC. Translated: CASSHGAGQREQFF.

This clonotype was detected a few times. The V and J genes are TRBV20-1 and TRBJ2-2; D not certain. Trimming removed 6 bases from V and 6 bases from J, with 14 bases in between. In germline, CDR1 is DFQATT, CDR2 SNEGSKA (reference sequence). The CDR3 contains 13 residues. The CDR3 nucleotides are TGCAGTGCAGCCCCAACCCGCCCCGGGGAGCTGTTTTTT. Translating gives CSAAPTRPGELFF.

This clonotype was counted only a few times. The chain is built from TRBV18 and TRBJ2-7; 13 nucleotides match TRBD2. CDR1 and CDR2 from the germline V gene are KGHSH and LQKENI. This CDR3 contains 19 residues. With 3 bases clipped from V and 3 bases from J, the junction kept 14 bases outside the gene matches. The CDR3 bases are TGTGCCAGCTCACCCGATCCCCCGGGACTAGCGGGAACTAACTACGAGCAGTACTTC. It codes for CASSPDPPGLAGTNYEQYF.

The sample holds a few counts of this clonotype. The chain carries TRBV12-3 or TRBV12-4 and TRBJ1-2; 8 bases are a match to TRBD1. J lost 6 bases, V lost 5 bases, and 11 bases had no gene match. The CDR3 consists of 15 residues. The chain's CDR3 is CASSPFSTGVHGYTF. The CDR3 DNA sequence: TGTGCCAGCAGTCCATTCTCGACAGGGGTGCATGGCTACACCTTC.

The chain joins TRBV7-6 to TRBJ2-3; 10 nucleotides line up with TRBD2. Looked up from germline, CDR1 is SGHVS and CDR2 is FNYEAQ. The J segment lost 2 bases and the V segment lost 5 bases, leaving 7 bases of the junction unmatched. The CDR3 loop spans 16 amino acids. The CDR3 protein is CASSAKLAGSTDTQYF. The CDR3 DNA reads as TGTGCCAGCAGCGCGAAACTAGCGGGGTCCACAGATACGCAGTATTTT.

This clonotype was detected only a few times. This chain links TRBV13 with TRBJ1-6, with 10 bases identical to TRBD1. The germline CDR1 and CDR2 sequences are PRHDT and FYEKMQ (reference sequence). This CDR3 has 16 amino acids. The V and J ends lost 3 bases and 10 bases, in that order; junction bases with no gene match: 9. The CDR3 DNA is TGTGCCAGCAGCTTCGCCCCCGGGACAGGGGTGTCACCCCTCCACTTT. Residues: CASSFAPGTGVSPLHF.

This clonotype was found a few times. Written as DNA, the CDR3 is TGCAGCGGCGGGACATACCAAGAGACCCAGTACTTC. Residues: CSGGTYQETQYF. V gene TRBV29-1 combines with J gene TRBJ2-5; D could derive from TRBD1 or TRBD2 (6 bases each). Germline assignment: CDR1 SQVTM and CDR2 ANQGSEA. The CDR3 totals 12 residues. V lost 7 bases to trimming and J lost 0 bases, with 9 bases between them.

The chain uses TRBV25-1 and TRBJ2-6; 11 bases fit TRBD1. Germline trimming cut 8 bases from V and 3 bases from J; bases unmatched to any gene: 6. From germline, CDR1 is MGHDK and CDR2 SYGVNS. This CDR3 is built from 16 residues. The CDR3 DNA reads as TGTGCCAGCGGAGGACAGGGGGCAAATGGGGCCAACGTCCTGACTTTC. The encoded protein is CASGGQGANGANVLTF.

The chain employs TRBV5-4 and TRBJ2-2, with D perhaps given as TRBD1 or TRBD2 (5 bases each). Trimming cost V 2 bases and J 8 bases, with 13 bases left between them. Germline V gene sequence: CDR1 SGHNT, CDR2 YYREEE (reference sequence). CDR3 length: 14 residues. In DNA form, the CDR3 reads TGTGCCAGCAGCTTAAAAAGGGACGTTGGGGAGCTGTTTTTT. This gives the protein CASSLKRDVGELFF.

V gene TRBV20-1 combines with J gene TRBJ2-7; no clear D. V was clipped by 6 bases and J by 3 bases, with 15 bases between them. The CDR3 covers 13 residues. CDR1 is DFQATT, CDR2 SNEGSKA, per germline (reference sequence). CDR3 in amino acids: CSADNPRDYEQYF. The CDR3 DNA is TGCAGTGCCGATAATCCAAGAGACTACGAGCAGTACTTC.